The 27 T cell receptor beta chains below come from one sample, sequenced in a study of T cell repertoires in cytomegalovirus infection. What these receptors recognize is not known. TCRdb redid the calling of the reads with MiXCR, one entry per CDR3 protein. The sample includes about 770,000 distinct CDR3 sequences, about 28% of them seen just once. This specimen consisted of cultured CD8+ T cells from PBMCs, obtained from culture after CMV antigen stimulation. These receptors all come from a human donor in good health (CMV status not recorded). Some clones in this sample may be carry-over from other donors' samples.

This clonotype was detected a few times. CDR3 coding DNA: TGTGCCAGCACCCACCGGACAGGGGGCGGCACTGAAGCTTTCTTT. Amino acid sequence: CASTHRTGGGTEAFF. J is TRBJ1-1 and V is TRBV25-1, with 11 nucleotides matching TRBD1. CDR1 and CDR2 from the germline V gene are MGHDK and SYGVNS. This CDR3 contains 15 residues. The trim removed 7 bases at V and 4 bases at J, leaving 8 bases unmatched.

The table lists this clonotype with a count of one. This chain uses TRBV5-8 with TRBJ2-1, with 8 bases fitting TRBD1. CDR1 is SGHTS, CDR2 YDEGEE, per germline. The CDR3 has 17 residues. V shed 3 bases, J shed 7 bases, and the junction held 15 bases outside the gene matches. The CDR3 sequence is CASSWGTGNKFRNEQFF. Here the CDR3 DNA reads TGTGCCAGCAGCTGGGGGACAGGCAATAAGTTTAGGAATGAGCAGTTCTTC.

The chain recombines TRBV5-4 with TRBJ2-3; 9 bases agree with TRBD1. Germline V CDR1 and CDR2: SGHNT, YYREEE (reference sequence). With 1 base clipped from V and 3 bases from J, the junction kept 6 bases outside the gene matches. The CDR3 runs to 16 residues. CDR3 protein: CASSLTQGADTDTQYF. DNA for the CDR3: TGTGCCAGCAGCTTGACACAGGGGGCTGATACAGATACGCAGTATTTT.

A few counts support this clonotype. The chain is built from TRBV7-9 and TRBJ2-5; 10 bases line up with TRBD2. This CDR3 has 14 amino acids. Germline V lookup: CDR1 SEHNR, CDR2 FQNEAQ (reference sequence). V shed 9 bases and J 2 bases; nucleotides not matched to a gene: 6. CDR3 DNA sequence: TGTGCCAGTACGCTAGCGGGGGTTCAAGAGACCCAGTACTTC. As protein: CASTLAGVQETQYF.

The rearrangement uses TRBV4-2 and TRBJ2-7, with TRBD1 matching 9 bases. The V gene's germline CDR1 is LGHNA and CDR2 YNFKEQ. V lost 2 bases to trimming and J lost 3 bases; unmatched junction nucleotides: 11. The CDR3 loop spans 17 amino acids. The CDR3 spells CASSQRGTGLTNYEQYF. CDR3 coding DNA: TGTGCCAGCAGCCAAAGAGGGACAGGGTTGACCAACTACGAGCAGTACTTC.

The chain combines TRBV6-6 with TRBJ2-3; 9 nucleotides line up with TRBD2. After removal of 8 bases from V and 4 bases from J, the junction contained 4 bases not matched to a gene. CDR1 is MNHNY and CDR2 is SVGAGI in the germline V gene (reference sequence). CDR3 size: 13 residues. The CDR3 sequence is CASLAGYADTQYF. CDR3 in DNA: TGTGCCAGCCTAGCGGGGTATGCAGATACGCAGTATTTT.

This clonotype has more than one count but fewer than ten. CDR3 coding DNA: TGTGCCAGCAGTTTAATAGGGGGCGGAGAGACCCAGTACTTC. Translation: CASSLIGGGETQYF. The genes are TRBV27 and TRBJ2-5, with TRBD1 matching over 7 bases. Germline V CDR1 and CDR2: MNHEY, SMNVEV (reference sequence). The CDR3 extends over 14 amino acids. V was clipped by 2 bases and J by 4 bases; unmatched bases: 4.

The sample holds a few counts of this clonotype. The chain joins TRBV7-2 to TRBJ2-1; TRBD2 matches 7 bases. Germline lookup yields CDR1 SGHTA and CDR2 FQGNSA. Unmatched junction bases numbered 6, after V lost 5 bases and J lost 5 bases. The CDR3 spans 14 residues. CDR3 sequence: CASSQWLADNEQFF. DNA of the CDR3: TGTGCCAGCAGCCAGTGGCTAGCGGACAATGAGCAGTTCTTC.

The rearrangement links TRBV2 to TRBJ2-2; a weak D match, TRBD2 (6 bases). From germline, CDR1 is SNHLY and CDR2 FYNNEI. The CDR3 covers 15 residues. V shed 8 bases and J shed 3 bases, with 16 bases lying between them. CDR3 sequence reads: CASSEGTGDTGELFF. The DNA of the CDR3 is TGTGCCAGCTCTGAGGGGACGGGAGACACCGGGGAGCTGTTTTTT.

V and J are TRBV28 and TRBJ2-1, with D possibly being TRBD1 or TRBD2 (6 bases each). The CDR3 is 15 amino acids. V was trimmed by 3 bases and J by 4 bases, leaving 13 bases between them. Looked up from germline, CDR1 is MDHEN and CDR2 is SYDVKM. The DNA of the CDR3 is TGTGCCAGCAGTTTGAGAAGGGGGGAATACAATGAGCAGTTCTTC. Translated: CASSLRRGEYNEQFF.

The V call is TRBV4-3, the J call TRBJ2-3; 9 bases agree with TRBD2. Per the germline V gene, CDR1 is LGHNA and CDR2 is YSLEER. The ends lost 1 base at V and 0 bases at J; junction bases unmatched: 2. This CDR3 has 16 amino acids. The CDR3 here is CASSQGLAGSTDTQYF. The CDR3 DNA follows: TGCGCCAGCAGCCAAGGCCTAGCGGGGAGCACAGATACGCAGTATTTT.

Only a few counts were recorded for this clonotype. The V gene is TRBV5-5, the J gene TRBJ2-4, with a possible D match to TRBD1 (6 bases). The germline gives CDR1 SGHKS, CDR2 YYEKEE (reference sequence). V lost 1 base, J lost 11 bases, and 16 bases lay in between. The CDR3 is 14 residues long. The CDR3 loop is CASSLLWDTDFQYF. The DNA of the CDR3 is TGTGCCAGCAGCTTGTTGTGGGACACGGACTTTCAGTACTTC.

The J gene is TRBJ1-2, the V gene TRBV15, with a weak D call TRBD1 (6 bases). V lost 3 bases to trimming and J lost 3 bases, with 17 bases between them. The germline CDR1 and CDR2 sequences are LNHNV and YYDKDF (reference sequence). The CDR3 is 16 residues long. Here the CDR3 DNA reads TGTGCCACCAGCAGCGTACTAACAGGGCTTGACTATGGCTACACCTTC. This codes for CATSSVLTGLDYGYTF.

This clonotype was picked up a small number of times. This chain links TRBV15 with TRBJ2-6; the D gene is possibly TRBD2 (5 bases). Trimming took off 0 bases at V and 3 bases at J, with 6 bases between the two ends. The CDR3 loop spans 15 amino acids. The germline V gene encodes CDR1 LNHNV and CDR2 YYDKDF (reference sequence). CDR3 nucleotide sequence: TGTGCCACCAGCAGAGACGGGAATGGGGCCAACGTCCTGACTTTC. It specifies CATSRDGNGANVLTF.

In its sample, this clonotype was seen many times. J is TRBJ2-1 and V is TRBV7-2, with 13 bases that match TRBD2. Trimming took 1 base from V and 8 from J; bases not matched to a gene: 8. There are 17 residues in the CDR3. Germline V lookup: CDR1 SGHTA, CDR2 FQGNSA. The DNA for the CDR3 is TGTGCCAGCAGCTTAGGAACTAGCGGGGGGGAATACGATGAGCAGTTCTTC. The encoded protein is CASSLGTSGGEYDEQFF.

The chain joins TRBV7-9 to TRBJ1-4; D is unclear. Between the trimmed V and J ends, which lost 0 bases and 3 bases, there was a span of 11 bases. This CDR3 spans 16 amino acids. CDR1 is SEHNR, CDR2 FQNEAQ, per germline (reference sequence). CDR3 sequence reads: CASSLAEEVANEKLFF. Written as DNA, the CDR3 is TGTGCCAGCAGCTTAGCGGAGGAGGTTGCTAATGAAAAACTGTTTTTT.

This sequence joins TRBV7-6 and TRBJ2-1, with D possibly TRBD1 on 7 matching bases. V was clipped by 0 bases and J by 5 bases, with 26 bases between them. Germline V gives CDR1 SGHVS, CDR2 FNYEAQ. The CDR3 consists of 20 residues. DNA for the CDR3: TGTGCCAGCAGCTTAGCTAGAAACGGAGGGGGTAGAGGGGGCCACAATGAGCAGTTCTTC. This translates into CASSLARNGGGRGGHNEQFF. Full variable domain (rest looked up from reference TRBV7-6 and TRBJ2-1): GAGVSQSPRYKVTKRGQDVALRCDPISGHVSLYWYRQALGQGPEFLTYFNYEAQQDKSGLPNDRFSAERPEGSISTLTIQRTEQRDSAMYRCASSLARNGGGRGGHNEQFFGPGTRLTVL.

The J gene is TRBJ1-6, the V gene TRBV4-3; D possibly corresponds to TRBD1 (5 bases). Germline V gives CDR1 LGHNA, CDR2 YSLEER. The CDR3 contains 15 residues. V gave up 1 base and J gave up 9 bases, with 13 bases separating them. The CDR3 sequence is CASSQVEGVGSPLHF. The CDR3 bases are TGCGCCAGCAGCCAAGTAGAAGGGGTAGGTTCACCCCTCCACTTT.

This clonotype was observed a few times. This chain uses TRBV7-8 with TRBJ2-7; D ambiguous. Germline V lookup: CDR1 SGHVS, CDR2 FQNEAQ. With 9 bases removed from V and 0 bases from J, the gap between germline ends came to 12 bases. The CDR3 loop spans 13 amino acids. In nucleotides, the CDR3 is TGTGCCAGTTTTTCGGGTTTCTCCTACGAGCAGTACTTC. Translated, it gives CASFSGFSYEQYF.

A few counts support this clonotype. The V and J genes are TRBV10-1 and TRBJ2-1, with TRBD2 matching over 7 bases. CDR1 and CDR2 from the germline V gene are WNHNN and SYGVQD (reference sequence). The CDR3 is made up of 14 amino acids. The V and J ends lost 3 bases and 8 bases, in that order; junction bases with no gene match: 7. The DNA for the CDR3 is TGCGCCAGCAGTGATAGTGTGGGGAGGGATGAGCAGTTCTTC. As protein: CASSDSVGRDEQFF.

This clonotype turned up a few times. A much bigger clone sits one base away, suggesting this may be a read error. The V call is TRBV7-9, the J call TRBJ2-7; 7 nucleotides agree with TRBD1. CDR3 length: 14 amino acids. The germline CDR1 and CDR2 sequences are SEHNR and FQNEAQ (reference sequence). The J segment lost 2 bases and the V segment lost 0 bases, leaving 1 base of the junction unmatched. For the CDR3, the DNA is TGTGCCAGCAGCTTAGCCGGGACAGCCTACGAGCAGTACTTC. It yields the protein CASSLAGTAYEQYF.

The chain's CDR3 is CASSLNRGAYNEQFF. The CDR3 nucleotides read TGTGCCAGCAGCCTCAACAGGGGGGCCTACAATGAGCAGTTCTTC. The J gene is TRBJ2-1, the V gene TRBV7-6; 8 nucleotides line up with TRBD1. Germline V gene lookup returns CDR1 SGHVS and CDR2 FNYEAQ. The CDR3 spans 15 residues. With 5 bases clipped from V and 2 bases from J, the junction kept 5 bases outside the gene matches.

The V call is TRBV12-3 or TRBV12-4, the J call TRBJ1-5; D remains ambiguous. The CDR3 sequence is 12 residues long. V was cut by 5 bases and J by 1 base, with 3 bases left in between. The CDR3 loop reads CASSQSNQPQHF. The CDR3 nucleotides read TGTGCCAGCAGTCAGAGCAATCAGCCCCAGCATTTT.

The rearrangement uses TRBV27 and TRBJ2-7; TRBD1 aligns across 7 bases. Unmatched junction bases numbered 9, after V lost 7 bases and J lost 6 bases. CDR1 and CDR2 (germline): MNHEY, SMNVEV (reference sequence). The CDR3 length is 13 residues. CDR3 sequence reads: CASTPLTGSEQYF. CDR3 bases: TGTGCCAGCACTCCCCTGACAGGGAGCGAGCAGTACTTC.

This clonotype was recorded once. V usage is TRBV20-1 and J usage is TRBJ2-5; D is ambiguous. Trimming stripped 8 bases from V and 1 base from J, with 14 bases between. Looked up from germline, CDR1 is DFQATT and CDR2 is SNEGSKA (reference sequence). This CDR3 contains 13 residues. The CDR3 region has the DNA TGCAGTCCCCACCGGTGGAGCCAAGAGACCCAGTACTTC. Its translation is CSPHRWSQETQYF.

The chain joins TRBV19 to TRBJ2-1, with 7 bases matching TRBD1. CDR1 is LNHDA, CDR2 SQIVND, per germline (reference sequence). The CDR3 covers 15 residues. With V trimmed by 7 bases and J by 0 bases, 6 bases remained unmatched. DNA of the CDR3: TGTGCCAGTAACAGGGGCCCGAGCTCCTACAATGAGCAGTTCTTC. Protein: CASNRGPSSYNEQFF.

This clonotype was found a few times. The chain couples TRBV6-5 to TRBJ1-1, with no clear D. CDR1 is MNHEY, CDR2 SVGAGI, per germline. This CDR3 has 13 amino acids. The ends were cut back, 0 bases at V and 11 bases at J, with 13 bases in the middle. The DNA for the CDR3 is TGTGCCAGCAGTTACTCCGGGAATCCTCCTGCTTTCTTT. It encodes CASSYSGNPPAFF.